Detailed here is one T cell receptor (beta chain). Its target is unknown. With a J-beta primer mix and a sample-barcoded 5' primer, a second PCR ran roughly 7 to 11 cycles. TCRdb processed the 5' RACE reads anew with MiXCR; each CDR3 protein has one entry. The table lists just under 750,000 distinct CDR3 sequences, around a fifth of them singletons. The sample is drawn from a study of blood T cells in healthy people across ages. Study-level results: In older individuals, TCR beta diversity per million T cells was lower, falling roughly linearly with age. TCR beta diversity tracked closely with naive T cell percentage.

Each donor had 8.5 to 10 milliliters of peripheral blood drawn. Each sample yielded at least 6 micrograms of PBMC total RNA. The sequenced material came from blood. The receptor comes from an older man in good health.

The CDR3 is CASSYLPGSAKNIQYF. DNA of the CDR3: TGTGCCAGCAGTTATTTGCCAGGTTCCGCCAAAAACATTCAGTACTTC. The genes are TRBV6-5 and TRBJ2-4; no clear D. Trimming removed 3 bases from V and 1 base from J, with 13 bases in between. The germline gives CDR1 MNHEY, CDR2 SVGAGI. This CDR3 spans 16 amino acids.